This T cell receptor beta chain was documented in a study of beta chain features in type 1 diabetes. As for the study in general: Cell yields, age and gender were similar between patients and healthy donors. Whole-study findings and limits: Type 1 diabetes patients had TCRB CDR3s that were shorter (moderately but significantly so) in all four CD4+ subsets.

The germline V gene has CDR1 GTSNPN and CDR2 SVGIG (reference sequence). The CDR3 is 13 residues long. Trimming took 3 bases from V and 1 from J, leaving 4 bases between them. A CD45RO/CCR7/CD25/CD127/CD95/CD27 panel sorted naive, central memory, regulatory and stem cell-like memory CD4+ cells. Expressed TCRB transcripts got sequenced, as all isolated RNA was reverse transcribed. This table comes from immunoSEQ multiplex PCR, and its TCRdb copy is limited to in-frame clones, with some not included. Of about 650,000 clones listed, around 12% are singletons. A word on this clone: Its antigen is not identified.

This TCR derives from a man aged 30 to 45 with type 1 diabetes. Sequenced material: naive CD4+ T cells from blood. The chain links TRBV30 to TRBJ2-6; D not resolved. CDR3: CAWRWSGANVLTF. DNA of the CDR3: TGTGCCTGGAGGTGGTCTGGGGCCAACGTCCTGACTTTC.